This T cell receptor beta chain is drawn from a study of cytomegalovirus exposure and HLA in healthy donors. General study findings and limits: According to a subsequent analysis, TCR clusters from the first cohort were inclined to appear together in the roughly 120 validation repertoires.

Trimming at V came to 3 bases and at J to 4 bases, leaving 11 bases not matched to a gene. The CDR3 runs to 15 residues. Germline V lookup: CDR1 GTSNPN, CDR2 SVGIG (reference sequence). Generated by immunoSEQ multiplex PCR, the TCRdb table keeps only in-frame clones and is missing some. The sample has fewer than 400,000 clones, approximately 85% seen once. Details on this clone: Its antigen remains unknown.

The specimen was PBMCs. This rearrangement joins TRBV30 to TRBJ1-2; 7 bases align to TRBD1. The clonotype originates from a young man in good health and CMV-seronegative. The CDR3 DNA sequence: TGTGCCTGGAGGGCAAGGGACAGCGGGGGCTATGGCTACACCTTC. This translates into CAWRARDSGGYGYTF.